Detailed here is one TCR beta chain. V lost 5 bases, J lost 2 bases, and 9 bases stayed unmatched. The CDR3 is 18 amino acids. Per the germline V gene, CDR1 is KGHDR and CDR2 is SFDVKD. The data belong to a study of blood T cell repertoires in COVID-19. Across the whole study: Sites across the United States, Italy and Spain contributed samples from acute and convalescent COVID-19. From T cells, B-cell-depleted T cells, or PBMCs came the material, which was cDNA or gDNA.

The authors' processing: The authors estimated nucleated cell counts from reference gene primer amplification. Generated by immunoSEQ multiplex PCR, the TCRdb table keeps only in-frame clones and is missing some. For V, J and clone size, that table is used; D and trimming come from the DNA. The sample shows about 210,000 clones, roughly four fifths of them seen only once. The rearrangement links TRBV24-1 to TRBJ2-3; TRBD2 agrees at 13 bases. The receptor's source is a woman between 40 and 50 years old with acute or convalescent COVID-19. The sample comprised peripheral blood. CDR3 sequence reads: CATSVRLAGGPFTDTQYF. CDR3 DNA sequence: TGTGCCACCAGTGTTAGACTAGCGGGAGGACCTTTCACAGATACGCAGTATTTT.